This T cell receptor (beta chain) was found in a study of blood T cell repertoires in COVID-19. Per the germline V gene, CDR1 is LGHNA and CDR2 is YSLEER. Trimming removed 0 bases from V and 0 bases from J, with 6 bases in between. The CDR3 is 14 amino acids. In the source study's methods: For nucleated cells, counts were estimated from reference gene primer amplification. The protocol was immunoSEQ multiplex PCR, while the TCRdb copy is restricted to in-frame clones and leaves out a portion. V, J and clone size derive from that table, while D and trimming were established from the DNA sequence. The table includes just under 60,000 clones, 80% to 85% detected once.

The genes are TRBV4-3 and TRBJ2-7; no clear D gene. The clonotype was recovered from a man older than 75 with COVID-19, enrolled during active disease. The sample taken for sequencing was peripheral blood. CDR3: CASSQEWASYEQYV. In DNA, the CDR3 is TGCGCCAGCAGCCAAGAGTGGGCCTCCTACGAGCAGTACGTC.